In its sample, the clone carrying this TCR beta chain was seen a few times. This table comes from immunoSEQ multiplex PCR, and its TCRdb copy is limited to in-frame clones, with some not included. The sample contains around 96,000 clones, 90% to 95% of which appear only once. The ends were cut back, 1 base at V and 5 bases at J, with 17 bases in the middle. The CDR3 runs to 16 residues. Germline V CDR1 and CDR2: MNHEY, SVGAGI. This record belongs to a study of T cell changes during pregnancy in multiple sclerosis. This material consisted of peripheral blood, taken in the third trimester of pregnancy. The chain carries TRBV6-5 and TRBJ1-1; no definite D call. The source of this sequence is a female donor with multiple sclerosis, enrolled in a pregnancy study. CDR3: CASSYLSVSGLTEAFF. CDR3 nucleotides: TGTGCCAGCAGTTACTTATCGGTGTCCGGGTTGACTGAAGCTTTCTTT.